These 26 T cell receptor beta chains share one sample of origin, sequenced in a study of blood T cell repertoires in COVID-19. This table comes from immunoSEQ multiplex PCR, and its TCRdb copy is limited to in-frame clones, with some not included. The sample includes under 70,000 clones, over 75% of them seen just once. Sequenced sample: peripheral blood. All receptors derive from a man older than 75 with acute or convalescent COVID-19.

The chain links TRBV5-4 to TRBJ2-3; 14 positions match TRBD2. Per germline, CDR1 SGHNT and CDR2 YYREEE (reference sequence). Trimming removed 4 bases from V and 5 bases from J; junction bases left unmatched: 12. The CDR3 sequence is 18 residues long. The CDR3 DNA is TGTGCCAGCAGCCAGGGGACTAGCGGGGGACCCGCAGGAGATACGCAGTATTTT. Its translation is CASSQGTSGGPAGDTQYF.

In this sample, this clone turned up a few times. This sequence joins TRBV3-1 (or the pseudogene TRBV3-2) and TRBJ1-1; tentative D call: TRBD1 (5 bases). Germline CDR1 LGHDT, CDR2 YNNKEL (reference sequence). The CDR3 totals 14 residues. V was pared by 2 bases and J by 0 bases, with 7 bases between. CDR3 protein: CASSQQGLNTEAFF. The CDR3 region has the DNA TGTGCCAGCAGCCAACAGGGCCTGAACACTGAAGCTTTCTTT.

V gene TRBV2 combines with J gene TRBJ1-4, with 7 bases aligning to TRBD1. V gave up 5 bases and J gave up 4 bases; unmatched junction bases: 10. This CDR3 has 16 amino acids. Germline V gene lookup returns CDR1 SNHLY and CDR2 FYNNEI. The CDR3 nucleotides are TGTGCCAGCAGTATAGGGACGTGGGACAGTAATGAAAAACTGTTTTTT. It translates to CASSIGTWDSNEKLFF.

The chain couples TRBV7-3 to TRBJ2-5; 12 nucleotides line up with TRBD2. The CDR3 length is 18 residues. The germline V gene has CDR1 SGHTA and CDR2 FQGTGA. V dropped 2 bases and J dropped 4; count of bases not matched to a gene: 11. The chain's CDR3 is CASSLLATSGGNRETQYF. The CDR3 region has the DNA TGTGCCAGCAGCTTACTGGCGACTAGCGGGGGTAATCGAGAGACCCAGTACTTC. The complete variable domain, with remaining parts taken from reference TRBV7-3 and TRBJ2-5, reads GAGVSQTPSNKVTEKGKYVELRCDPISGHTALYWYRQSLGQGPEFLIYFQGTGAADDSGLPNDRFFAVRPEGSVSTLKIQRTERGDSAVYLCASSLLATSGGNRETQYFGPGTRLLVL.

The sample holds one count of this clone. The rearrangement links TRBV6-1 to TRBJ2-3, with 11 nucleotides matching TRBD2. The ends lost 2 bases at V and 5 bases at J; junction bases unmatched: 9. The CDR3 totals 17 residues. Germline assignment: CDR1 MNHNS and CDR2 SASEGT. DNA of the CDR3: TGTGCCAGCAGTGAATACGGGCTAGCGGGGGGTTTAGATACGCAGTATTTT. Amino acid sequence: CASSEYGLAGGLDTQYF.

This chain uses TRBV6-5 with TRBJ2-7, with TRBD1 identical over 7 bases. The CDR3 is 14 amino acids. Trimming at V came to 6 bases and at J to 2 bases, leaving 7 bases not matched to a gene. Germline V CDR1 and CDR2: MNHEY, SVGAGI. CDR3 nucleotides: TGTGCCAGCAGGGCCTCCGGGACAGCCTACGAGCAGTACTTC. It encodes CASRASGTAYEQYF.

The chain carries TRBV9 and TRBJ2-7; tentative D call: TRBD2 (5 bases). The length of the CDR3 is 14 residues. The V end lost 3 bases, the J end lost 2 bases, and 12 bases lay between the germline ends. Germline CDR1 is SGDLS and CDR2 is YYNGEE. The CDR3 DNA reads as TGTGCCAGCAGCGCGGAGGACCGCACCTACGAGCAGTACTTC. Its translation: CASSAEDRTYEQYF.

The V gene is TRBV7-9, the J gene TRBJ1-2; D is perhaps TRBD1 (5 bases). CDR1 is SEHNR, CDR2 FQNEAQ, per germline (reference sequence). CDR3 length: 13 amino acids. Deletions cut 5 bases from V and 4 bases from J, with 11 bases between. CDR3: CASSPQGAYGYTF. CDR3 nucleotide sequence: TGTGCCAGCAGCCCCCAGGGCGCCTATGGCTACACCTTC.

The genes are TRBV6-2 or TRBV6-3 and TRBJ1-2; no definite D call. V was trimmed by 5 bases and J by 1 base, leaving 5 bases between them. Germline V gene lookup returns CDR1 MNHEY and CDR2 SVGEGT. The CDR3 is 12 amino acids. CDR3 sequence reads: CASSRVNYGYTF. The CDR3 DNA follows: TGTGCCAGCAGTCGAGTTAACTATGGCTACACCTTC.

J is TRBJ2-5 and V is TRBV5-1; 7 nucleotides match TRBD2. Germline-derived CDR1 and CDR2 are SGHRS and YFSETQ. Trimming cost V 4 bases and J 4 bases; bases outside gene matches: 7. The CDR3 totals 14 residues. CDR3 in DNA: TGCGCCAGCAGCCAACAAGGGGAGGGAGAGACCCAGTACTTC. Translation: CASSQQGEGETQYF.

The V call is TRBV28, the J call TRBJ2-7, with 7 bases matching TRBD1. Germline V gives CDR1 MDHEN, CDR2 SYDVKM. V shed 6 bases and J 2 bases; nucleotides not matched to a gene: 13. This CDR3 has 16 residues. CDR3 amino acids: CASSLDPGQWTYEQYF. The DNA of the CDR3 is TGTGCCAGCAGCCTGGACCCGGGACAGTGGACCTACGAGCAGTACTTC.

The chain links TRBV3-1 (or the pseudogene TRBV3-2) to TRBJ2-5; no reliable D call. Germline V gene sequence: CDR1 LGHDT, CDR2 YNNKEL (reference sequence). The CDR3 spans 16 residues. Trimming stripped 1 base from V and 5 bases from J, with 17 bases between. The CDR3 spells CASSQGSVLRYETQYF. Here the CDR3 DNA reads TGTGCCAGCAGCCAAGGGAGTGTCTTGCGGTATGAGACCCAGTACTTC.

This rearrangement joins TRBV10-3 to TRBJ1-4; a weak D match, TRBD1 (5 bases). The CDR3 sequence is 14 residues long. Per the germline V gene, CDR1 is ENHRY and CDR2 is SYGVKD. V was shortened by 6 bases and J by 5 bases, with 13 bases between the two germline ends. The chain's CDR3 is CAISQGTENEKLFF. The DNA of the CDR3 is TGTGCCATCAGCCAGGGCACGGAGAATGAAAAACTGTTTTTT.

V and J are TRBV28 and TRBJ1-5, with a possible D match to TRBD1 (5 bases). Germline-derived CDR1 and CDR2 are MDHEN and SYDVKM. The CDR3 loop spans 12 amino acids. V lost 7 bases and J 6 bases, leaving 10 bases between the germline ends. DNA for the CDR3: TGTGCCAGCATGGGGGGGTCTCAGCCCCAGCATTTT. Protein sequence: CASMGGSQPQHF.

The chain employs TRBV11-2 and TRBJ2-1; 8 bases are a match to TRBD1. This CDR3 is 17 amino acids long. CDR1 SGHAT and CDR2 FQNNGV come from the germline V gene. V was pared by 1 base and J by 4 bases, with 9 bases of the junction left unmatched. The CDR3 protein is CASSLVPRDRRYNEQFF. CDR3 in DNA: TGTGCCAGCAGCTTAGTTCCACGGGACAGGAGATACAATGAGCAGTTCTTC.

The chain employs TRBV3-1 (or the pseudogene TRBV3-2) and TRBJ2-5; D ambiguous. The CDR3 spans 14 residues. Germline CDR1 and CDR2: LGHDT and YNNKEL (reference sequence). Trimming took off 1 base at V and 2 bases at J, with 8 bases between the two ends. Written as DNA, the CDR3 is TGTGCCAGCAGCCAAGCTGCGATGCAAGAGACCCAGTACTTC. Its translation is CASSQAAMQETQYF.

The chain recombines TRBV11-2 with TRBJ2-2; 7 nucleotides match TRBD2. The junction had 4 bases not matched to a gene; V was cut back by 5 bases and J by 4 bases. This CDR3 contains 14 residues. From germline, CDR1 is SGHAT and CDR2 FQNNGV. The CDR3 spells CASSPGGRTGELFF. The CDR3 DNA is TGTGCCAGCAGCCCGGGAGGTCGCACCGGGGAGCTGTTTTTT.

The V gene is TRBV6-5, the J gene TRBJ2-7, with 8 bases that match TRBD1. Per germline, CDR1 MNHEY and CDR2 SVGAGI. This CDR3 has 15 amino acids. The ends lost 6 bases at V and 4 bases at J; junction bases unmatched: 11. CDR3 coding DNA: TGTGCCAGCAGGGGGAAGGCAGGGGGCAAGTACGAGCAGTACTTC. Translation gives CASRGKAGGKYEQYF.

The chain couples TRBV24-1 to TRBJ1-5; TRBD1 matches at 11 bases. The CDR3 spans 16 residues. Germline V CDR1 and CDR2: KGHDR, SFDVKD. Losses at the gene ends were 3 bases for V and 1 base for J; bases not matched to a gene: 1. The CDR3 nucleotides are TGTGCCACCAGTGATCGGGACAGGGGGAGCAATCAGCCCCAGCATTTT. Amino acid sequence: CATSDRDRGSNQPQHF.

The chain links TRBV28 to TRBJ2-5; TRBD1 agrees at 12 bases. The CDR3 is made up of 15 amino acids. The V and J ends lost 6 bases and 5 bases, in that order; junction bases with no gene match: 7. CDR1 is MDHEN, CDR2 SYDVKM, per germline. CDR3: CASSHSGTGGETQYF. Here the CDR3 DNA reads TGTGCCAGCAGCCACTCCGGGACAGGGGGCGAGACCCAGTACTTC.

The J gene is TRBJ2-7, the V gene TRBV7-2; D is ambiguous. This CDR3 region has 11 residues. V lost 4 bases, J lost 2 bases, and 3 bases lay in between. CDR1 is SGHTA and CDR2 is FQGNSA in the germline V gene. This chain's CDR3 is CASSSTYEQYF. The CDR3 bases are TGTGCCAGCAGCTCTACCTACGAGCAGTACTTC.

This clone was counted once. This chain uses TRBV18 with TRBJ2-3; 9 bases fit TRBD1. Germline loops: CDR1 KGHSH, CDR2 LQKENI. Trimming removed 0 bases from V and 4 bases from J; junction bases left unmatched: 8. The CDR3 is 17 amino acids. The CDR3 nucleotides are TGTGCCAGCTCACCACCGAGGGGACAGGGTCGCGCAGATACGCAGTATTTT. This gives the protein CASSPPRGQGRADTQYF.

The rearrangement links TRBV30 to TRBJ2-2; the match to TRBD2 covers 7 bases. CDR1 and CDR2 from the germline V gene are GTSNPN and SVGIG (reference sequence). J lost 7 bases, V lost 5 bases, and 1 base had no gene match. This CDR3 is built from 11 residues. CDR3 coding DNA: TGTGCCTGGGCGGGGGACGGGGAGCTGTTTTTT. Translation: CAWAGDGELFF.

The CDR3 DNA is TGTGCCAGCAGACCAACGGGGGGGGCTGGCACCGGGGAGCTGTTTTTT. Protein: CASRPTGGAGTGELFF. This chain uses TRBV7-3 with TRBJ2-2; 8 bases match TRBD2. With V trimmed by 6 bases and J by 4 bases, 10 bases remained unmatched. The germline V gene has CDR1 SGHTA and CDR2 FQGTGA. This CDR3 contains 16 residues.

This rearrangement joins TRBV5-1 to TRBJ2-3; 7 positions match TRBD2. Losses at the gene ends were 7 bases for V and 1 base for J; bases not matched to a gene: 9. The CDR3 extends over 15 amino acids. Germline-derived CDR1 and CDR2 are SGHRS and YFSETQ. CDR3 sequence: CASSGRGSGTDTQYF. The DNA for the CDR3 is TGCGCCAGCTCGGGGAGGGGTAGCGGCACAGATACGCAGTATTTT.

Remarks on this clone: Distinct nucleotide sequences in the sample also encode this CDR3. The V and J genes are TRBV19 and TRBJ2-5, with D tentatively TRBD1 (6 bases). Germline CDR1 and CDR2: LNHDA and SQIVND (reference sequence). The CDR3 is made up of 13 amino acids. V gave up 6 bases and J gave up 2 bases, with 10 bases separating them. The CDR3 coding sequence is TGTGCCAGTAGCGGACAGAAGCAAGAGACCCAGTACTTC. It translates to CASSGQKQETQYF.